The following is a TCR beta chain sequence with its context. Antigen: not known. The data are from a study of shared clonotypes between healthy human individuals. In the study overall: CD8 memory received one plate per donor, CD8 naive two, CD4 memory three and CD4 naive three. The study, taken as a whole, reports: The sole specimen, blood, was sampled, and tissue repertoires likely differ. Richness estimates generally favored naive over memory subsets. When naive CD4 clonotypes were compared across several donors, 5% to 5.5% were shared.

V was pared by 5 bases and J by 4 bases, with 7 bases of the junction left unmatched. The CDR3 has 15 amino acids. Looked up from germline, CDR1 is SGHVS and CDR2 is FQNEAQ. The table came from immunoSEQ multiplex PCR; TCRdb's copy has only in-frame clones and leaves some out. The sample has approximately 350,000 clones, 90% to 97% seen once. This TCR was recovered from a man under 40 in good health. The genes are TRBV7-8 and TRBJ2-7; the match to TRBD2 covers 11 bases. Source material: memory CD8+ T cells sorted from blood. The subset was: CD45RO+ cells pooled with CCR7-negative TemRA cells. In DNA, the CDR3 is TGTGCCAGCAGCCCAGTTACTAGCGGGAGTTACGAGCAGTACTTC. It encodes CASSPVTSGSYEQYF.